Below, one T cell receptor beta chain is given with its context. The target antigen is unknown. The entry originates in a study of shared clonotypes between healthy human individuals. General study results and limits: Researchers sampled blood only, noting tissue repertoires likely differ. Clonotypes that were shared across a handful of donors made up around 5% of naive CD4 clonotypes.

Naive CD8 cells lacked CD45RO and underwent positive selection for CCR7, leaving out terminally differentiated effector memory CD45RA+ cells. The table came from immunoSEQ multiplex PCR; TCRdb's copy has only in-frame clones and leaves some out. The sample records around 650,000 clones, around 96% being singletons. Germline lookup yields CDR1 MNHEY and CDR2 SMNVEV (reference sequence). The CDR3 contains 16 residues. V lost 6 bases and J lost 5, with 23 bases in between. Sequencing was performed on naive CD8+ T cells sorted from blood. The chain employs TRBV27 and TRBJ2-7; D is uncertain. The sequence was obtained from a woman aged 25 to 39 in good health. The CDR3 region has the DNA TGTGCCAGCAGCGTCGTGGCCAGACCTGTTTGGGACGAGCAGTACTTC. Translating it yields CASSVVARPVWDEQYF.